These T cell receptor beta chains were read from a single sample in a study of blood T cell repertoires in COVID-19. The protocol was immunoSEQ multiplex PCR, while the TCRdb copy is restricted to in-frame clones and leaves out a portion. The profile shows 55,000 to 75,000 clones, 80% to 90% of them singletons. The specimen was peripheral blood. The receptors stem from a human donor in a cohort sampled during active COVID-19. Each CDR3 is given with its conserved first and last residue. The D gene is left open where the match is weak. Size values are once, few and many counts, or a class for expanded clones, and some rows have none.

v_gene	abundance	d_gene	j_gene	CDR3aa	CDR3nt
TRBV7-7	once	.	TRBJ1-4	CASGQGGSNEKLFF	TGTGCTAGCGGACAAGGGGGTTCTAATGAAAAACTGTTTTTT
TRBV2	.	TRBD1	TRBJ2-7	CASRELGQGGHEQYF	TGTGCCAGCAGGGAATTGGGACAGGGGGGACACGAGCAGTACTTC
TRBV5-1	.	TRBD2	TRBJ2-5	CASSLGLAGTQGETQYF	TGCGCCAGCAGCTTGGGACTAGCGGGGACCCAGGGGGAGACCCAGTACTTC
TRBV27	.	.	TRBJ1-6	CASSLVETGNYNSPLHF	TGTGCCAGCAGTTTAGTCGAAACAGGGAACTATAATTCACCCCTCCACTTT
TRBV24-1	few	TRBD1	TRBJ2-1	CATSDSGTGIYNEQFF	TGTGCCACCAGTGATTCCGGGACAGGGATATACAATGAGCAGTTCTTC
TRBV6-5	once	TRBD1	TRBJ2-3	CASSGQGLPDTQYF	TGTGCCAGCAGCGGACAGGGGTTACCCGATACGCAGTATTTT
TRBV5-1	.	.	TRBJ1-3	CASSLLGGPTGNTIYF	TGCGCCAGCAGCTTGCTCGGAGGCCCTACTGGAAACACCATATATTTT
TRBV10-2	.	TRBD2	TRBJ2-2	CASSETLLAGDTGELFF	TGCGCCAGCAGTGAGACCCTCCTAGCGGGGGACACCGGGGAGCTGTTTTTT
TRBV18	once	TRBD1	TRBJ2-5	CASSPTGVRETQYF	TGTGCCAGCTCACCTACAGGGGTGAGGGAGACCCAGTACTTC
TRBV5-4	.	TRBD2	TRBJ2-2	CASSPLSGNSGGELFF	TGTGCCAGCAGCCCTTTAAGCGGGAATTCCGGCGGGGAGCTGTTTTTT